Here is one T cell receptor (beta chain) with its context. Its antigen is currently unknown. The source of the sample is a study of OX40 agonist ivuxolimab in advanced cancers. Study-wide context: Patients were given ivuxolimab, an antibody that agonizes OX40 (CD134). Notes on the study in general: CD4+ and CD8+ T cells in blood underwent clonal expansion by week 6 at 0.1 to 3.0 mg/kg.

Some clones are missing from TCRdb's copy, which holds only in-frame ones; the method was immunoSEQ multiplex PCR. The table has over 70,000 clones, approximately 90% seen once. The sequences come from CD4+ or CD8+ T cells sorted from blood, collected in a trial of the OX40 agonist ivuxolimab. The TCR originated in an adult with an advanced solid tumor such as melanoma, head and neck, liver or kidney cancer.

CDR3 residues: CASSQGTGVYEQYF. The CDR3 DNA reads as TGCGCCAGCAGCCAAGGGACAGGGGTCTACGAGCAGTACTTC. The rearrangement links TRBV4-1 to TRBJ2-7; 9 bases map to TRBD1. Looked up from germline, CDR1 is MGHRA and CDR2 is YSYEKL. V lost 1 base and J lost 3; bases outside the gene matches: 1. This CDR3 is built from 14 residues.